Presented here are 17 T cell receptor beta chains from one specimen sequenced in a study of neurological immune-mediated disorders (dated by TCRdb to about 2019). The library was made by 5' RACE. The sequencer was an Illumina HiSeq 2500. The raw public reads went through TCRdb reprocessing: fastp at Q25, MiXCR clone calling, in-frame beta chains kept. Every entry covers one CDR3 protein and lists the most common genes and DNA from its rows. In all, the sample holds 60,000 to 80,000 distinct CDR3 sequences, and under 5.5% of those were seen once. 3.4% of the sample is taken by the ten largest. The sample consisted of PBMCs. The source of these receptors is a woman aged 45-65 years with multiple sclerosis.

This clonotype was detected only a few times. The chain's CDR3 is CASSPREDRVEQYF. CDR3 nucleotide sequence: TGTGCCAGCAGCCCTCGAGAGGATAGGGTCGAGCAGTACTTC. This chain connects TRBV7-9 to TRBJ2-7; the D is unclear. From germline, CDR1 is SEHNR and CDR2 FQNEAQ (reference sequence). The CDR3 is made up of 14 amino acids. Trimming took 5 bases from V and 6 from J, leaving 17 bases between them.

This clonotype was found many times. V usage is TRBV7-2 and J usage is TRBJ2-3; 8 nucleotides agree with TRBD1. The germline gives CDR1 SGHTA, CDR2 FQGNSA. There are 14 residues in the CDR3. V lost 5 bases to trimming and J lost 6 bases; unmatched junction nucleotides: 7. CDR3 nucleotide sequence: TGTGCCAGCAGCCTGGATAGACAGGGGGATACGCAGTATTTT. Its translation is CASSLDRQGDTQYF.

This clonotype was recorded many times. The chain is built from TRBV20-1 and TRBJ2-5, with TRBD1 matching over 9 bases. The CDR3 loop spans 14 amino acids. Germline trimming cut 5 bases from V and 5 bases from J; bases unmatched to any gene: 9. Per germline, CDR1 DFQATT and CDR2 SNEGSKA (reference sequence). CDR3 nucleotides: TGCAGTGCTTCCACTACAGGGGGCGTCGAGACCCAGTACTTC. As protein: CSASTTGGVETQYF.

This clonotype was observed at least ten times. The junction and the germline gene differ at one end; a read error may be behind it. The rearrangement uses TRBV12-3 or TRBV12-4 and TRBJ1-5, with 11 bases fitting TRBD1. The CDR3 is 14 residues long. The CDR3 sequence: CASSLGQGGQPQNF. CDR3 nucleotides: TGTGCCAGCAGTTTGGGACAGGGGGGTCAGCCCCAGAATTTT.

Notes on this clonotype: The limits of the CDR3 on the DNA are not certain, so only TCRdb's listed CDR3 is given. CDR3 sequence reads: CASSFGQGSNQPQNF. V and J are TRBV12-3 or TRBV12-4 and TRBJ1-5; TRBD1 is taken as the D call from the table, unchecked against the DNA. Including both end residues, the CDR3 is 15 amino acids long.

In this sample, this clonotype turned up many times. This rearrangement joins TRBV5-1 to TRBJ2-7; D might be TRBD1 (5 bases). The V gene's germline CDR1 is SGHRS and CDR2 YFSETQ. Deletions cut 4 bases from V and 1 base from J, with 9 bases between. The CDR3 spans 13 residues. The CDR3 coding sequence is TGCGCCAGCAGCCAGACAGTTTCCTACGAGCAGTACTTC. This encodes CASSQTVSYEQYF.

Concerning this clonotype: Germline and junction disagree at one end, which may indicate a read error. The J gene is TRBJ1-6, the V gene TRBV20-1; D perhaps matches TRBD1 (5 bases). The CDR3 is 14 amino acids. Germline V gene data show CDR1 as DFQATT and CDR2 as SNEGSKA (reference sequence). The CDR3 DNA follows: TGCAGTGCTAGCGGCAGGGCCCTAGATTCACCCCTCAACTTT. Translating gives CSASGRALDSPLNF.

This clonotype was picked up a small number of times. The chain recombines TRBV20-1 with TRBJ2-3; D is perhaps TRBD1 or TRBD2 (5 bases each). V lost 0 bases to trimming and J lost 4 bases, with 8 bases between them. The CDR3 spans 13 residues. Germline lookup yields CDR1 DFQATT and CDR2 SNEGSKA (reference sequence). This CDR3 is CSARDRGPDTQYF. The DNA for the CDR3 is TGCAGTGCTAGAGATCGGGGACCAGATACGCAGTATTTT.

This clonotype was seen at least ten times. This chain uses TRBV30 with TRBJ2-3; TRBD2 is a possible D gene (6 bases). Per germline, CDR1 GTSNPN and CDR2 SVGIG (reference sequence). The CDR3 contains 14 residues. The V gene lost 0 bases and the J gene lost 3 bases, with 10 bases spanning the gap. The CDR3 nucleotides read TGTGCCTGGAGTGTACTTGGAGGGACAGATACGCAGTATTTT. Translating gives CAWSVLGGTDTQYF.

In this sample, this clonotype turned up a few times. This may stem from a read error, because a much larger clone lies one nucleotide away. The chain combines TRBV7-8 with TRBJ1-1; no firm D call. The germline gives CDR1 SGHVS, CDR2 FQNEAQ. CDR3 length: 13 residues. Between the trimmed V and J ends, which lost 6 bases and 0 bases, there was a span of 8 bases. CDR3 DNA: TGTGCCAGCAGTTCAGCAATGAACACTGAAGCTTTCTTT. It is translated as CASSSAMNTEAFF.

This clonotype was seen at least ten times. This rearrangement joins TRBV5-6 to TRBJ2-7, with TRBD1 as a possible D gene (6 bases). Germline assignment: CDR1 SGHDT and CDR2 YYEEEE. The CDR3 consists of 14 residues. Trimming left V 4 bases short and J 2 bases short, with 13 bases between. CDR3 region: CASSIRDTTYEQYF. CDR3 coding DNA: TGTGCCAGCAGCATACGGGACACCACCTACGAGCAGTACTTC. Variable domain in full (rest from reference TRBV5-6 and TRBJ2-7): DAGVTQSPTHLIKTRGQQVTLRCSPKSGHDTVSWYQQALGQGPQFIFQYYEEEERQRGNFPDRFSGHQFPNYSSELNVNALLLGDSALYLCASSIRDTTYEQYFGPGTRLTVT.

In this sample, this clonotype turned up many times. The chain uses TRBV3-1 and TRBJ2-5; D is unclear. V was trimmed by 0 bases and J by 4 bases, leaving 3 bases between them. The CDR3 totals 12 residues. Germline V gene data show CDR1 as LGHDT and CDR2 as YNNKEL (reference sequence). In DNA, the CDR3 is TGTGCCAGCAGCCAAGATCGAGAGACCCAGTACTTC. It specifies CASSQDRETQYF.

By frequency in the sample, this clonotype is medium-sized (0.01 to 0.1%). The V call is TRBV20-1, the J call TRBJ2-7, with D perhaps matching TRBD2 (6 bases). This CDR3 is built from 13 residues. The V gene lost 6 bases and the J gene lost 2 bases, with 14 bases spanning the gap. Germline V CDR1 and CDR2: DFQATT, SNEGSKA (reference sequence). The DNA of the CDR3 is TGCAGTGCCACCAAGGGACTCACCTACGAGCAGTACTTC. Its protein is CSATKGLTYEQYF.

This clonotype was picked up many times. The chain is built from TRBV5-1 and TRBJ2-3, with a tentative D call TRBD2 (7 bases). V was trimmed by 7 bases and J by 2 bases, leaving 14 bases between them. The CDR3 consists of 14 residues. Germline CDR1 is SGHRS and CDR2 is YFSETQ. The CDR3 spells CASLRGGSTDTQYF. The CDR3 DNA follows: TGCGCCAGCCTGAGGGGGGGGTCCACAGATACGCAGTATTTT.

This clonotype was found many times. The chain is built from TRBV6-1 and TRBJ2-1, with D uncertain. Trimming removed 8 bases at V and 6 bases at J, with 20 bases between. The CDR3 is made up of 15 amino acids. Germline V CDR1 and CDR2: MNHNS, SASEGT. CDR3 bases: TGTGCCAGCCGATCCCCCGGCGGAATTCTCAATGAGCAGTTCTTC. It specifies CASRSPGGILNEQFF.

This clonotype has a count of ten or more. V usage is TRBV5-8 and J usage is TRBJ1-2; D unresolved. Germline V gene data show CDR1 as SGHTS and CDR2 as YDEGEE. The CDR3 is 13 residues long. V was cut by 0 bases and J by 3 bases, with 6 bases left in between. The CDR3 loop is CASSLAGDYGYTF. DNA for the CDR3: TGTGCCAGCAGCTTGGCCGGGGACTATGGCTACACCTTC.

This clonotype was found many times. The chain links TRBV29-1 to TRBJ1-5; the D is unclear. The V and J ends lost 5 bases and 1 base respectively, with 9 bases between them. The CDR3 totals 13 residues. Germline assignment: CDR1 SQVTM and CDR2 ANQGSEA. The DNA of the CDR3 is TGCAGCGTTTCTGAAGGGAGCAATCAGCCCCAGCATTTT. This translates into CSVSEGSNQPQHF.